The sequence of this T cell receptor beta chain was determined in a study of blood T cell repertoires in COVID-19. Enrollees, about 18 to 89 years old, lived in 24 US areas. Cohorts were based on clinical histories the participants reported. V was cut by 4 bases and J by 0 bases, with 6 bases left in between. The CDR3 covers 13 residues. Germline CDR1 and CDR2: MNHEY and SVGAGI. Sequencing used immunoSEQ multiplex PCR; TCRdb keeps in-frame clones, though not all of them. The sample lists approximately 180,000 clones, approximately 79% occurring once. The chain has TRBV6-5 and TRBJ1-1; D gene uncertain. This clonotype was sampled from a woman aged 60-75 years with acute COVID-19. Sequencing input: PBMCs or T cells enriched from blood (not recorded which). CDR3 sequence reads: CASSLGLNTEAFF. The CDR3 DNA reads TGTGCCAGCAGTTTGGGCCTGAACACTGAAGCTTTCTTT.